This paragraph covers one T cell receptor (beta chain) sequence. A J-beta primer mix and a sample-barcoded 5' primer were used in a second PCR of about 6 to 12 cycles. TCRdb used MiXCR to reprocess the 5' RACE reads, holding one entry per CDR3 protein. The data show approximately 760,000 distinct CDR3 sequences, approximately 25% seen once. Every participating donor contributed roughly 10 milliliters of peripheral blood through a draw. RNA extraction gave at least 6 micrograms of total RNA per sample. This record belongs to a study of blood T cells in healthy people across ages. With 5 bases removed from V and 4 bases from J, the gap between germline ends came to 13 bases. This CDR3 has 14 amino acids. The germline V gene has CDR1 SEHNR and CDR2 FQNEAQ (reference sequence). These records were also assigned to another study, of T cells of mothers and their children.

Sequences were obtained from blood. The TCR comes from a boy under 18 in good health. V and J are TRBV7-9 and TRBJ2-3, with TRBD2 as a possible D gene (5 bases). CDR3 region: CASSLVGEPDTQYF. In nucleotides, the CDR3 is TGTGCCAGCAGCCTGGTCGGGGAGCCAGATACGCAGTATTTT.